This T cell receptor beta chain emerged from a study of T cell responses to AZD1222 COVID-19 vaccine. Findings and caveats of the study: Elevations in Spike-specific TCR breadth and depth followed administration of two AZD1222 doses.

The table came from immunoSEQ multiplex PCR; TCRdb's copy has only in-frame clones and leaves some out. This sample has 60,000 to 85,000 clones; about 80% occur once, and the top ten carry 25% to 30%. CDR3 length equals 13 residues. V was cut by 6 bases and J by 0 bases, with 8 bases left in between. The germline V gene encodes CDR1 SNHLY and CDR2 FYNNEI. This clone has more than one count but fewer than ten. The antigen is undetermined. This sequence was found in an adult who received the MenACWY meningococcal vaccine as a control. The specimen comprised peripheral blood, sampled 28 days after the second dose of the MenACWY control vaccine. The chain combines TRBV2 with TRBJ1-1, with TRBD1 as a possible D gene (5 bases). CDR3 region: CASRTGLNTEAFF. The CDR3, as DNA: TGTGCCAGCAGAACGGGGCTGAACACTGAAGCTTTCTTT.